This TCR beta chain appears in the sequencing data of a study of human T cells and chemical hapten exposure. CDR3 length: 15 amino acids. V lost 0 bases to trimming and J lost 5 bases, with 13 bases between them. Germline V gives CDR1 MNHEY, CDR2 SVGAGI. The time point was: patch test 1, 2 weeks after DPC sensitization. Noted treatment: therapeutic diphenylcyclopropenone sensitization with weekly scalp DPC. In its sample, this clonotype was seen a few times. TCRdb redid the calling of the RACE reads with MiXCR, one entry per CDR3 protein. The table has roughly 380,000 distinct CDR3 sequences, about 4.8% seen once.

This sequence originates from a woman aged 50 to 60 with alopecia areata. Some clones in this sample may be carry-over from other donors' samples. This specimen consisted of whole blood, obtained in connection with sensitization to the hapten diphenylcyclopropenone (DPC). The rearrangement joins TRBV6-5 to TRBJ2-5, with a weak D call TRBD2 (6 bases). The CDR3 loop is CASSYSRARGETQYF. The CDR3 coding sequence is TGTGCCAGCAGTTACTCGAGGGCTCGGGGGGAGACCCAGTACTTC.